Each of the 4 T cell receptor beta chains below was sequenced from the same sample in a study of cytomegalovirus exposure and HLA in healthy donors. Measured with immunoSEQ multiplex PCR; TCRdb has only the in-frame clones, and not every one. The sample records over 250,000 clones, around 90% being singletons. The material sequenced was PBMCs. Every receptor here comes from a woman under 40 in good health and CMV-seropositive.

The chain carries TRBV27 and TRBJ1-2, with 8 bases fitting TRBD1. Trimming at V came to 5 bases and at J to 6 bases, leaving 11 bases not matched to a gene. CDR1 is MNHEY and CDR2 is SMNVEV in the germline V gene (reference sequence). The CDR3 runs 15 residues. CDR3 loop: CASSGTGGLVHGYTF. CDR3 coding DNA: TGTGCCAGCAGTGGAACAGGGGGGCTCGTACATGGCTACACCTTC.

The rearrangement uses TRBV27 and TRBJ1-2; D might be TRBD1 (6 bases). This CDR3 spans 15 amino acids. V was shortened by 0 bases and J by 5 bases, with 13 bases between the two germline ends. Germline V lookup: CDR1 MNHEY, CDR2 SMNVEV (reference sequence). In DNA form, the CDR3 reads TGTGCCAGCAGTTTATCCTTCAACAGGGAGTATGGCTACACCTTC. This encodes CASSLSFNREYGYTF.

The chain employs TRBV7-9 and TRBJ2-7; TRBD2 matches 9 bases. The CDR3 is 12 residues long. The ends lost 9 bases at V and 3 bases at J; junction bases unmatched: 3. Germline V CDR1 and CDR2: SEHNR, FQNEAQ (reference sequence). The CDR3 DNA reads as TGTGCCAGTGAGCGGGAGGTCTACGAGCAGTACTTC. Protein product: CASEREVYEQYF.

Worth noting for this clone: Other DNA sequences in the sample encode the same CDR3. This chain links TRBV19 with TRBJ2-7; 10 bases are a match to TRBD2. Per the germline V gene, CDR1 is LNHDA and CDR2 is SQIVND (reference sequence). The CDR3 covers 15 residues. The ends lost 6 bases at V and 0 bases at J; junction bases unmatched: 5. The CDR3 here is CASSRTSGSSYEQYF. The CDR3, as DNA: TGTGCCAGTAGCCGGACTAGCGGTAGCTCCTACGAGCAGTACTTC.